This T cell receptor beta chain was identified in a study of cytomegalovirus exposure and HLA in healthy donors. Study-wide results and caveats: In an earlier analysis, productive rearrangement rates for most beta V segments clustered near 87% or 30%.

About this clone: Its antigen remains unidentified.

The germline gives CDR1 SEHNR, CDR2 FQNEAQ (reference sequence). The V end was cut by 2 bases, the J end by 3 bases, with 14 bases between. The length of the CDR3 is 15 residues. The PCR had 60 Vbeta and 13 Jbeta primers. Measured with immunoSEQ multiplex PCR; TCRdb has only the in-frame clones, and not every one. The sample has 100,000 to 150,000 clones, roughly 88% seen once. Sequencing was done on a sample of PBMCs. This TCR came from a woman younger than 35 in good health and CMV-seropositive. The rearrangement uses TRBV7-9 and TRBJ2-7, with a tentative D call TRBD2 (5 bases). CDR3 protein: CASSLSTNGDYEQYF. Written as DNA, the CDR3 is TGTGCCAGCAGCTTAAGCACAAACGGGGACTACGAGCAGTACTTC.